These 3 T cell receptor beta chains share one sample of origin, sequenced in a study of shared clonotypes between healthy human individuals (dated by TCRdb to 2018 to 2021). Library method: the immunoSEQ multiplex PCR assay. Drawn from immuneACCESS, this table holds only the in-frame rearrangements with V and J called that TCRdb kept. Clones are partly lost; checked studies trace under half to an unresolved V gene and leave the rest unexplained. Present in this sample are hundreds of thousands of clones, roughly four fifths of which were seen just once. The ten largest clonotypes hold 13% of the sample. The sequenced material came from PBMCs. The receptors come from a woman in her thirties or forties in good health. Some clones in this sample may be carry-over from other donors' samples.

The rearrangement joins TRBV27 to TRBJ2-7; D possibly matches TRBD1 or TRBD2 (5 bases each). The V and J ends lost 8 bases and 4 bases respectively, with 21 bases between them. CDR3 length: 15 amino acids. The germline CDR1 and CDR2 sequences are MNHEY and SMNVEV (reference sequence). In nucleotides, the CDR3 is TGTGCCAGCTGGAGTGGGGGTCTTGGGCTATACGAGCAGTACTTC. It translates to CASWSGGLGLYEQYF.

This clone was counted once. The gene calls are TRBV4-3 and TRBJ2-5; tentatively, D is TRBD2 (5 bases). The germline gives CDR1 LGHNA, CDR2 YSLEER. This CDR3 spans 15 amino acids. The germline V and J ends were trimmed by 0 bases and 6 bases, with 14 bases remaining between them. The CDR3 sequence: CASSQEPRGAKTQYF. In DNA form, the CDR3 reads TGCGCCAGCAGCCAAGAACCCCGGGGTGCGAAGACCCAGTACTTC.

This clone was seen many times. CDR3 region: CASIGLPFAYEQYF. As DNA, the CDR3 is TGTGCCAGCATTGGACTACCATTCGCCTACGAGCAGTACTTC. V and J are TRBV2 and TRBJ2-7; D might be TRBD2 (6 bases). CDR1 is SNHLY and CDR2 is FYNNEI in the germline V gene. The CDR3 has 14 residues. Trimming stripped 7 bases from V and 2 bases from J, with 15 bases between.